The present entry profiles one T cell receptor (beta chain) with its context. Its antigen is not known. This specimen comes from a study of Graves' ophthalmopathy and Graves' hyperthyroidism. Findings and caveats of the study: Most thyroid clonotypes expanded beyond 0.001 frequency were also found in blood.

CDR1 SGDLS and CDR2 YYNGEE come from the germline V gene. This CDR3 spans 15 amino acids. J lost 6 bases, V lost 0 bases, and 6 bases had no gene match. Investigators amplified TCR beta CDR3 regions from RNA transcripts. HTBI-primed RT-PCR formed the first round, and a multiplex PCR formed the second. MiXCR, run by TCRdb on the multiplex PCR reads, gives a single entry per CDR3 protein. The sample has 900,000 to 1,200,000 distinct CDR3 sequences, about 38% seen once. The genes are TRBV9 and TRBJ1-5; 7 nucleotides agree with TRBD1. The sequence came from an adult man with Graves' hyperthyroidism. Sample: peripheral blood or thyroid tissue (not recorded which). As DNA, the CDR3 is TGTGCCAGCAGCGTAGGGAACAGGGGTGGTCAGCCCCAGCATTTT. Translation: CASSVGNRGGQPQHF.